The 21 T cell receptor beta chains below come from one sample, sequenced in a study of blood T cells in healthy people across ages. A sample-barcoded 5' primer and a J-beta primer mix were used in a second PCR of roughly 6 to 11 cycles. TCRdb called the 5' RACE reads again in MiXCR, with one record for every CDR3 protein. The table lists about 780,000 distinct CDR3 sequences, around 24% of them singletons. These data also featured in a second study, about T cells of mothers and their children.

Sequencing was performed on blood. The receptors come from a boy between 10 and 17 years old in good health.

J is TRBJ2-5 and V is TRBV9; D unresolved. V was cut by 4 bases and J by 5 bases, with 9 bases left in between. In germline, CDR1 is SGDLS, CDR2 YYNGEE. This CDR3 contains 12 residues. CDR3 sequence: CASSPGFETQYF. The CDR3 nucleotides are TGTGCCAGCAGCCCCGGGTTCGAGACCCAGTACTTC. Supplemented by reference TRBV9 and TRBJ2-5, the full variable domain reads DSGVTQTPKHLITATGQRVTLRCSPRSGDLSVYWYQQSLDQGLQFLIQYYNGEERAKGNILERFSAQQFPDLHSELNLSSLELGDSALYFCASSPGFETQYFGPGTRLLVL.

This clonotype turned up a few times. The chain couples TRBV6-1 to TRBJ2-5; 8 positions match TRBD2. The V and J ends lost 2 bases and 3 bases, in that order; junction bases with no gene match: 8. The CDR3 contains 16 residues. Looked up from germline, CDR1 is MNHNS and CDR2 is SASEGT. The CDR3 DNA sequence: TGTGCCAGCAGTGAATCCTTACTAGCGGCCAAAGAGACCCAGTACTTC. It yields the protein CASSESLLAAKETQYF.

This clonotype was observed a few times. This chain joins TRBV7-6 and TRBJ1-4; no firm D call. Germline V CDR1 and CDR2: SGHVS, FNYEAQ. The CDR3 sequence is 14 residues long. V was clipped by 4 bases and J by 5 bases, with 11 bases between them. CDR3 region: CASSSRSRNEKLFF. The DNA of the CDR3 is TGTGCCAGCAGCTCCAGGTCCAGGAATGAAAAACTGTTTTTT.

This clonotype appeared a few times. J is TRBJ2-5 and V is TRBV4-1; 9 positions agree with TRBD2. Germline loops: CDR1 MGHRA, CDR2 YSYEKL. The CDR3 covers 13 residues. The trim removed 2 bases at V and 13 bases at J, leaving 8 bases unmatched. CDR3 residues: CASSQRMTSGPYF. Written as DNA, the CDR3 is TGCGCCAGCAGCCAAAGAATGACTAGCGGCCCGTACTTC.

The chain is built from TRBV5-1 and TRBJ1-2; D is perhaps TRBD1 (6 bases). Germline loops: CDR1 SGHRS, CDR2 YFSETQ. The CDR3 has 13 residues. V lost 3 bases, J lost 6 bases, and 12 bases lay in between. This CDR3 is CASSYSQGNGYTF. The CDR3 DNA is TGCGCCAGCAGCTACTCACAGGGTAATGGCTACACCTTC.

This clonotype has more than one count but fewer than ten. One junction end does not reproduce the germline sequence, and a read error may be involved. This chain uses TRBV7-7 with TRBJ2-7; D tentatively reads TRBD1 or TRBD2 (7 bases each). The CDR3 consists of 19 residues. Germline CDR1 SSHAT, CDR2 FNYEAQ (reference sequence). CDR3 nucleotide sequence: TGTGCTAGCAGCTTCCAGGGGGGGGCCGAGTTCAAAGACTCCTACGAGCAGTACTTC. It translates to CASSFQGGAEFKDSYEQYF. Drawing the rest from reference TRBV7-7 and TRBJ2-7, the complete variable domain is GAGVSQSPRYKVTKRGQDVTLRCDPISSHATLYWYQQALGQGPEFLTYFNYEAQPDKSGLPSDRFSAERPEGSISTLTIQRTEQRDSAMYRCASSFQGGAEFKDSYEQYFGPGTRLTVT.

This clonotype was found a few times. This chain uses TRBV24-1 with TRBJ2-7, with 10 positions matching TRBD1. CDR3 length: 15 residues. Germline loops: CDR1 KGHDR, CDR2 SFDVKD. V dropped 3 bases and J dropped 7; count of bases not matched to a gene: 8. In DNA form, the CDR3 reads TGTGCCACCAGTGATCCTCGGGACAGGGGAACGGAGCAGTACTTC. This translates into CATSDPRDRGTEQYF.

This clonotype was counted a few times. The chain is built from TRBV7-2 and TRBJ2-1; no firm D call. Germline values: CDR1 SGHTA, CDR2 FQGNSA. This CDR3 region has 13 residues. V dropped 4 bases and J dropped 4 bases, with 8 bases sitting between them. The CDR3 spells CASSYLTYNEQFF. CDR3 DNA: TGTGCCAGCAGCTACTTAACGTACAATGAGCAGTTCTTC.

This clonotype was recorded a few times. The chain uses TRBV28 and TRBJ1-5, with D possibly TRBD1 on 5 matching bases. This CDR3 contains 15 residues. V was pared by 6 bases and J by 0 bases, with 12 bases between. Germline assignment: CDR1 MDHEN and CDR2 SYDVKM. CDR3 region: CASSPPGLSNQPQHF. CDR3 in DNA: TGTGCCAGCAGCCCCCCGGGGCTTAGCAATCAGCCCCAGCATTTT.

There are a few counts of this clonotype. This CDR3 reads CASSVTGNNEQFF. DNA for the CDR3: TGTGCCAGCAGCGTCACAGGGAACAATGAGCAGTTCTTC. The genes are TRBV9 and TRBJ2-1, with a possible D match to TRBD1 (6 bases). Trimming stripped 2 bases from V and 5 bases from J, with 8 bases between. Germline CDR1 reads SGDLS; CDR2 reads YYNGEE. CDR3 size: 13 residues.

This clonotype was counted between two and nine times. The chain is built from TRBV3-1 and TRBJ1-1, with D unresolved. Germline V lookup: CDR1 LGHDT, CDR2 YNNKEL (reference sequence). The CDR3 has 14 residues. Trimming removed 4 bases at V and 1 base at J, with 10 bases between. CDR3 region: CASSPRHGNTEAFF. As DNA, the CDR3 is TGTGCCAGCAGCCCGAGACACGGGAACACTGAAGCTTTCTTT.

This clonotype has only a few counts. V gene TRBV4-1 combines with J gene TRBJ2-5; TRBD1 is a possible D gene (5 bases). The J call may be mistaken, given a closer DNA end match to TRBJ2-1. Germline CDR1 reads MGHRA; CDR2 reads YSYEKL. The CDR3 extends over 12 amino acids. The CDR3 bases are TGCGCCAGCAGTAGACAGAAAAATGAGCAGTTCTTC. Protein sequence: CASSRQKNEQFF.

This clonotype turned up a few times. This rearrangement joins TRBV20-1 to TRBJ2-7, with D possibly TRBD2 on 5 matching bases. This CDR3 has 15 residues. Germline values: CDR1 DFQATT, CDR2 SNEGSKA (reference sequence). V lost 5 bases and J 3 bases, leaving 20 bases between the germline ends. CDR3: CSAPPASGVIYEQYF. CDR3 bases: TGCAGTGCTCCCCCCGCCAGCGGTGTCATCTACGAGCAGTACTTC.

The chain uses TRBV30 and TRBJ2-2, with a tentative D call TRBD1 (6 bases). Germline CDR1 GTSNPN, CDR2 SVGIG (reference sequence). V lost 0 bases to trimming and J lost 7 bases, with 9 bases between them. CDR3 length equals 13 residues. CDR3 amino acids: CAWSVQGRGELFF. CDR3 in DNA: TGTGCCTGGAGTGTACAGGGACGCGGGGAGCTGTTTTTT.

The rearrangement links TRBV5-1 to TRBJ2-1; 9 bases agree with TRBD2. Germline V gene data show CDR1 as SGHRS and CDR2 as YFSETQ. The ends lost 0 bases at V and 3 bases at J; junction bases unmatched: 4. The CDR3 consists of 16 residues. The CDR3 region has the DNA TGCGCCAGCAGCTTGGACCCGCGGGGGGGCTACAATGAGCAGTTCTTC. Translation: CASSLDPRGGYNEQFF. The full variable domain, completed using reference TRBV5-1 and TRBJ2-1, is KAGVTQTPRYLIKTRGQQVTLSCSPISGHRSVSWYQQTPGQGLQFLFEYFSETQRNKGNFPGRFSGRQFSNSRSEMNVSTLELGDSALYLCASSLDPRGGYNEQFFGPGTRLTVL.

The gene calls are TRBV12-3 or TRBV12-4 and TRBJ1-5; no clear D gene. V was clipped by 3 bases and J by 0 bases, with 9 bases between them. The CDR3 is 15 residues long. The CDR3 DNA reads TGTGCCAGCAGTTTGACACCCGATAGCAATCAGCCCCAGCATTTT. It codes for CASSLTPDSNQPQHF.

This clonotype was seen a few times. The chain employs TRBV9 and TRBJ2-1; D unresolved. V lost 1 base, J lost 6 bases, and 8 bases lay in between. Germline assignment: CDR1 SGDLS and CDR2 YYNGEE. The CDR3 length is 13 residues. CDR3 coding DNA: TGTGCCAGCAGCGTAAGTGGAATCAATGAGCAGTTCTTC. This sequence encodes CASSVSGINEQFF.

V gene TRBV7-9 combines with J gene TRBJ2-1, with D uncertain. V lost 5 bases and J lost 8, with 10 bases in between. The CDR3 runs to 12 residues. Germline-derived CDR1 and CDR2 are SEHNR and FQNEAQ (reference sequence). This chain's CDR3 is CASSVSEDEQFF. In nucleotides, the CDR3 is TGTGCCAGCAGCGTAAGCGAAGATGAGCAGTTCTTC. The full variable domain, with the rest looked up from reference TRBV7-9 and TRBJ2-1, is DTGVSQNPRHKITKRGQNVTFRCDPISEHNRLYWYRQTLGQGPEFLTYFQNEAQLEKSRLLSDRFSAERPKGSFSTLEIQRTEQGDSAMYLCASSVSEDEQFFGPGTRLTVL.

This rearrangement joins TRBV28 to TRBJ1-4; 7 nucleotides line up with TRBD1. The germline gives CDR1 MDHEN, CDR2 SYDVKM. The length of the CDR3 is 15 residues. V lost 5 bases, J lost 1 base, and 4 bases stayed unmatched. CDR3 DNA sequence: TGTGCCAGCAGTCGTCAGGGGGTAACTAATGAAAAACTGTTTTTT. Its protein is CASSRQGVTNEKLFF.

This sequence joins TRBV20-1 and TRBJ2-7; TRBD1 might be the D (5 bases). V was cut by 3 bases and J by 7 bases, with 16 bases left in between. This CDR3 has 13 residues. Germline-derived CDR1 and CDR2 are DFQATT and SNEGSKA (reference sequence). CDR3 bases: TGCAGTGCTAGTCCGCTCAGGGTGCAGGAGCAGTACTTC. It encodes CSASPLRVQEQYF.

This chain joins TRBV12-3 or TRBV12-4 and TRBJ2-5; D not certain. The V gene lost 3 bases and the J gene lost 3 bases, with 5 bases spanning the gap. There are 12 residues in the CDR3. In nucleotides, the CDR3 is TGTGCCAGCAGTTTCTTCAAAGAGACCCAGTACTTC. Its translation: CASSFFKETQYF.